One and the same sample provided the 6 T cell receptor beta chains below, sequenced in a study of blood T cell repertoires in COVID-19. Only in-frame clones appear in the TCRdb table, and some are missing; sequencing was by immunoSEQ multiplex PCR. The table shows approximately 85,000 clones, with approximately 89% occurring only once. The material sequenced was peripheral blood. All receptors derive from a man aged 50 to 60 with acute or convalescent COVID-19.

The V and J genes are TRBV6-2 or TRBV6-3 and TRBJ2-2; 10 positions match TRBD1. CDR3 size: 18 residues. V was clipped by 2 bases and J by 1 base; unmatched bases: 7. Per the germline V gene, CDR1 is MNHEY and CDR2 is SVGEGT. CDR3 DNA: TGTGCCAGCAGTTACGTTTACGGACAGGGGGGGAACACCGGGGAGCTGTTTTTT. This translates into CASSYVYGQGGNTGELFF.

In this sample, this clone turned up a few times. The chain carries TRBV7-8 and TRBJ1-5, with TRBD1 matching over 8 bases. V shed 3 bases and J 6 bases; nucleotides not matched to a gene: 4. The germline gives CDR1 SGHVS, CDR2 FQNEAQ. This CDR3 has 14 residues. The CDR3 DNA sequence: TGTGCCAGCAGCTTCGACAGGGGAGGTCAGCCCCAGCATTTT. This gives the protein CASSFDRGGQPQHF.

The genes are TRBV10-3 and TRBJ1-6; TRBD1 aligns across 9 bases. Germline CDR1 reads ENHRY; CDR2 reads SYGVKD. With V trimmed by 0 bases and J by 10 bases, 7 bases remained unmatched. The CDR3 spans 16 residues. The CDR3 protein is CAISESWTGVGSPLHF. CDR3 DNA sequence: TGTGCCATCAGTGAGTCTTGGACAGGGGTTGGGTCACCCCTCCACTTT.

The chain couples TRBV19 to TRBJ2-1, with 9 bases that match TRBD1. The CDR3 loop spans 15 amino acids. From germline, CDR1 is LNHDA and CDR2 SQIVND (reference sequence). V lost 2 bases and J lost 7; bases outside the gene matches: 6. The CDR3 DNA reads as TGTGCCAGTAGTATAACGGAGACAGGGGGAAATGAGCAGTTCTTC. Translation: CASSITETGGNEQFF. Filled out from reference TRBV19 and TRBJ2-1, the complete variable domain reads DGGITQSPKYLFRKEGQNVTLSCEQNLNHDAMYWYRQDPGQGLRLIYYSQIVNDFQKGDIAEGYSVSREKKESFPLTVTSAQKNPTAFYLCASSITETGGNEQFFGPGTRLTVL.

J is TRBJ1-1 and V is TRBV27; 7 bases agree with TRBD1. CDR3 length equals 14 residues. Germline V gives CDR1 MNHEY, CDR2 SMNVEV (reference sequence). V lost 6 bases to trimming and J lost 4 bases; unmatched junction nucleotides: 8. The CDR3 DNA sequence: TGTGCCAGCAGAAGGAGACAGGGCGGCACTGAAGCTTTCTTT. Amino acid sequence: CASRRRQGGTEAFF.

The gene calls are TRBV19 and TRBJ2-7, with 11 bases aligning to TRBD1. V was clipped by 5 bases and J by 0 bases; unmatched bases: 3. The CDR3 extends over 15 amino acids. Germline V gene lookup returns CDR1 LNHDA and CDR2 SQIVND (reference sequence). CDR3 sequence: CASSAGQGASYEQYF. The DNA for the CDR3 is TGTGCCAGTAGTGCAGGACAGGGGGCCTCCTACGAGCAGTACTTC.